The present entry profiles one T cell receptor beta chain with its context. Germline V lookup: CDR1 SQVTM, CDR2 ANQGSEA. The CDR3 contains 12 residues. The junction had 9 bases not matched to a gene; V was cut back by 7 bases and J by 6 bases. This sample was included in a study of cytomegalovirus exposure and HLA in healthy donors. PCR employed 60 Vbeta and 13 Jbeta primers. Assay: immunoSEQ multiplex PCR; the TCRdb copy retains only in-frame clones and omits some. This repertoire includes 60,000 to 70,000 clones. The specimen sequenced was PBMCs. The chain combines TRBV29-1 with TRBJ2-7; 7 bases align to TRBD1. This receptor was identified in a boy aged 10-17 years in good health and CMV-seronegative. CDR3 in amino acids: CSAEKGAAEQYF. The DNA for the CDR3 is TGCAGCGCCGAAAAGGGGGCGGCCGAGCAGTACTTC.